The clone carrying this T cell receptor beta chain appeared many times. Its antigen is unknown. Axillary draining lymph nodes of breast cancer patients supplied the node samples. TCRdb re-analysed the multiplex PCR reads in MiXCR, keeping a single row per CDR3 protein. The table has around 120,000 distinct CDR3 sequences, just under 20% seen once. This record belongs to a study of breast tumors, draining lymph nodes, adjacent tissues. Whole-study findings and limits: Tumor and nontumor repertoires were significantly more similar in luminal-like than in basal-like breast cancer. Tumor TCR diversity was below lymph nodes but above nontumor tissue. That most tumor T cells come from lymph nodes remained unproven.

The sequenced sample consisted of axillary lymph node tissue. The receptor was isolated from a female donor with breast cancer. Some clones in this sample may be carry-over from other donors' samples.

CDR3: CSARRTEPYNEQFF. CDR3 bases: TGCAGTGCTAGAAGGACAGAGCCTTACAATGAGCAGTTCTTC. This sequence joins TRBV20-1 and TRBJ2-1; a possible D gene is TRBD1 (6 bases). Between the trimmed V and J ends, which lost 2 bases and 4 bases, there was a span of 12 bases. The CDR3 runs to 14 residues. Looked up from germline, CDR1 is DFQATT and CDR2 is SNEGSKA (reference sequence).